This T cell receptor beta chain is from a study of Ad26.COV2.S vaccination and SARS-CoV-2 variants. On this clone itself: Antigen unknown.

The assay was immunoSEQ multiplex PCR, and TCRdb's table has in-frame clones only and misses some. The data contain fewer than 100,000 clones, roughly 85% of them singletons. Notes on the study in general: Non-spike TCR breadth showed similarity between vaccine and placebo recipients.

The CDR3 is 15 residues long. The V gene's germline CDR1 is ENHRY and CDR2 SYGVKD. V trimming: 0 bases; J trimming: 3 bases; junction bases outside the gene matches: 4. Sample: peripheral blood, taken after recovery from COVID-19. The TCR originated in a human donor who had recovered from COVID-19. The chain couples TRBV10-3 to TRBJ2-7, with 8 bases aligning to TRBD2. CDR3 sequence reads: CAISESILAGYEQYF. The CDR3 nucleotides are TGTGCCATCAGTGAGTCAATTCTAGCGGGCTACGAGCAGTACTTC.